This TCR beta chain emerged from a study of blood T cell repertoires in COVID-19. TCRdb keeps only in-frame clones here, not all; method: immunoSEQ multiplex PCR. The sample yields 270,000 or so clones, approximately 86% seen once. Per germline, CDR1 MDHEN and CDR2 SYDVKM. CDR3 size: 13 residues. Trimming shortened V by 2 bases and J by 11 bases, and 15 bases separated the two germline ends. This clone was counted only a few times. The TCR sequence derives from a woman between 18 and 29 years old with acute or convalescent COVID-19. The chain links TRBV28 to TRBJ1-1; no reliable D call. Sequencing was performed on peripheral blood. CDR3 sequence reads: CASSLSGGREAFF. CDR3 DNA sequence: TGTGCCAGCAGTTTAAGTGGCGGGCGTGAGGCTTTCTTT.